This T cell receptor (beta chain) was observed in a study of cytomegalovirus exposure and HLA in healthy donors. This CDR3 spans 16 amino acids. CDR1 and CDR2 from the germline V gene are SGHRS and YFSETQ. The V and J ends lost 3 bases and 4 bases, in that order; junction bases with no gene match: 5. The PCR contained 60 Vbeta and 13 Jbeta primers. Data came from immunoSEQ multiplex PCR; TCRdb stores just in-frame clones and leaves some out. The sample table sets out 130,000 to 150,000 clones. The sample was PBMCs. This rearrangement joins TRBV5-1 to TRBJ2-2; TRBD1 aligns across 11 bases. This clonotype was obtained from a man aged 40-49 years in good health and CMV-seronegative. CDR3 DNA: TGCGCCAGCAGCTCCGGACAGGGGGCGAGCACCGGGGAGCTGTTTTTT. This codes for CASSSGQGASTGELFF.